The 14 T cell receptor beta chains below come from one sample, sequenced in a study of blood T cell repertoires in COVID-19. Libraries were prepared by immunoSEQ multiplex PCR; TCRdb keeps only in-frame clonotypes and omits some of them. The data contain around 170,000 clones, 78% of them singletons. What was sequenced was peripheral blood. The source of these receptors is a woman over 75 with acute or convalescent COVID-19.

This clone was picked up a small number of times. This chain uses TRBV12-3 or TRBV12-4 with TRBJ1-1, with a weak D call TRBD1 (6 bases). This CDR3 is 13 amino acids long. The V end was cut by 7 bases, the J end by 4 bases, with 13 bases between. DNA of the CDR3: TGTGCCAGCACCGTTCTCAGGGGCACTGAAGCTTTCTTT. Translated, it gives CASTVLRGTEAFF.

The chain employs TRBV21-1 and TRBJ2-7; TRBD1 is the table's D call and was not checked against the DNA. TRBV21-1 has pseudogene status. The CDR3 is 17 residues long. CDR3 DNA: TGTGCCAGCAGCTCATCTCCGCGGACAGGGTCCTCCTACGAGCAGTACTTC. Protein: CASSSSPRTGSSYEQYF.

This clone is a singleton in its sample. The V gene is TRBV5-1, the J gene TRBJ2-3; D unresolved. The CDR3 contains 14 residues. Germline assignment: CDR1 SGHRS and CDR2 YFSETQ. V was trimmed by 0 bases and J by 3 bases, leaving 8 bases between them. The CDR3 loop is CASSLGEITDTQYF. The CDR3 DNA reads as TGCGCCAGCAGCTTGGGTGAGATAACAGATACGCAGTATTTT.

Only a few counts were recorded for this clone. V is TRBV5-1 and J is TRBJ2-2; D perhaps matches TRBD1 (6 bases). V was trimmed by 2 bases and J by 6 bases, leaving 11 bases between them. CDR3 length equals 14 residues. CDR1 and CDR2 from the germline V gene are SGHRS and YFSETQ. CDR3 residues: CASSLGQTSGELFF. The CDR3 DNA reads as TGCGCCAGCAGCTTAGGACAGACCTCCGGGGAGCTGTTTTTT.

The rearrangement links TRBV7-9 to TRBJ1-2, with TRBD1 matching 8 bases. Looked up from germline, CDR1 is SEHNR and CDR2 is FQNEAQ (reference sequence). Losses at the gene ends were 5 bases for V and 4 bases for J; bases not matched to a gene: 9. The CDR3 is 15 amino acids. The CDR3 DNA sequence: TGTGCCAGCAGCCTCGGGGAGACAGGGGTCTATGGCTACACCTTC. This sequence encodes CASSLGETGVYGYTF.

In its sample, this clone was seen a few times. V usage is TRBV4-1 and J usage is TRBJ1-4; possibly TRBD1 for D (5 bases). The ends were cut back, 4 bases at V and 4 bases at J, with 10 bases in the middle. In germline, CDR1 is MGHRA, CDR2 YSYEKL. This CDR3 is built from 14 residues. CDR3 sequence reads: CASSPRDYNEKLFF. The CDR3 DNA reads TGCGCCAGCAGCCCCCGGGACTATAATGAAAAACTGTTTTTT.

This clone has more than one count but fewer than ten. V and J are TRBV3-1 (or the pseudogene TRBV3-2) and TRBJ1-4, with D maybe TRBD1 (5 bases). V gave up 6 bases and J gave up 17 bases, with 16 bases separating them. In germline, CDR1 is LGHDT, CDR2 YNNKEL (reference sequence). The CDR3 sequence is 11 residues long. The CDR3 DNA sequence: TGTGCCAGCAGTCAAAATGGGGCCAAATTTTTT. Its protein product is CASSQNGAKFF.

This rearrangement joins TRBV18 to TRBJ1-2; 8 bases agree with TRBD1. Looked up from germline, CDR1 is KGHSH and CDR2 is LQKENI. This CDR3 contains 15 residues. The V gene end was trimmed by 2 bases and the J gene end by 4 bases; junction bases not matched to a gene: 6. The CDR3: CASSPDRGTSYGYTF. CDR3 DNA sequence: TGTGCCAGCTCACCAGACAGGGGAACCTCCTATGGCTACACCTTC.

The CDR3 DNA is TGTGCCAGCAGTGAACCGGGAATATATGGCTACACCTTC. It specifies CASSEPGIYGYTF. The chain links TRBV6-1 to TRBJ1-2; D uncertain. Looked up from germline, CDR1 is MNHNS and CDR2 is SASEGT. Trimming took 2 bases from V and 5 from J, leaving 9 bases between them. The CDR3 is 13 amino acids.

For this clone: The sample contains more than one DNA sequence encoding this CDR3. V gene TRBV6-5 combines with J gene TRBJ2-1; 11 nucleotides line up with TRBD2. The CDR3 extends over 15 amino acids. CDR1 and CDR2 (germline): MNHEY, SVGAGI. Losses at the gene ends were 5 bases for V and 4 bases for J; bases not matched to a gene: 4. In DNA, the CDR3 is TGTGCCAGCAGTCCCGGGACTAGCGGTTACAATGAGCAGTTCTTC. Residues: CASSPGTSGYNEQFF.

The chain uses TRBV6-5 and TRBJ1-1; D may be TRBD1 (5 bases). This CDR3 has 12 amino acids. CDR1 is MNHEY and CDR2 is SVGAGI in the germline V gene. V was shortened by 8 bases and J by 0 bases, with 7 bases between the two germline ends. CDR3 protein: CASWGLNTEAFF. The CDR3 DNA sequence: TGTGCCAGCTGGGGCTTGAACACTGAAGCTTTCTTT.

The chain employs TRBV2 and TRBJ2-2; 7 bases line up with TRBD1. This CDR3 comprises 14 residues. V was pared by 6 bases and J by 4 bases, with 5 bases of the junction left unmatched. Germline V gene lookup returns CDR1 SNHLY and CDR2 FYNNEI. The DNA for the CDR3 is TGTGCCAGCAGGGGGGACAGCAGCACCGGGGAGCTGTTTTTT. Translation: CASRGDSSTGELFF.

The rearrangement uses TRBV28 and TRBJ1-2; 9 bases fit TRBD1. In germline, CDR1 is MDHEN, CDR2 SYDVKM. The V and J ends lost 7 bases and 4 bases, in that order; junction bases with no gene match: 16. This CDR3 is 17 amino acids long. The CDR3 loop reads CASNRPGQGRGSYGYTF. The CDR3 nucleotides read TGTGCCAGCAACCGGCCGGGACAGGGAAGGGGGAGCTATGGCTACACCTTC.

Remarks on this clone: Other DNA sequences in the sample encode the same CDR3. The CDR3 bases are TGTGCCAGCAGTGAACTGTCAGGGGGTAATGAAAAACTGTTTTTT. Translating gives CASSELSGGNEKLFF. V usage is TRBV6-1 and J usage is TRBJ1-4; 7 bases line up with TRBD1. Germline V CDR1 and CDR2: MNHNS, SASEGT. The CDR3 totals 15 residues. Trimming removed 2 bases from V and 4 bases from J; junction bases left unmatched: 4.